Listed below are T cell receptor beta chains from one sample, sequenced in a study of blood T cell repertoires in COVID-19. Measured with immunoSEQ multiplex PCR; TCRdb has only the in-frame clones, and not every one. This sample has roughly 200,000 clones, with over 75% found just once. Sample: peripheral blood. The receptors here all came from an elderly man with acute or convalescent COVID-19. CDR3s include the opening cysteine and the closing phenylalanine or tryptophan. D genes are given only for firm matches. Not every row has a clone size; where given, it reads once, few, many or a size class.

V gene	D gene	J gene	clone size	CDR3 protein	CDR3 DNA
TRBV6-5	TRBD1	TRBJ2-1	-	CASSIDRGSGNWQFF	TGTGCCAGCAGTATAGACAGGGGGAGCGGGAACTGGCAGTTCTTC
TRBV19	-	TRBJ1-2	once	CASSIGWGDGYTF	TGTGCCAGTAGTATAGGATGGGGGGACGGCTACACCTTC
TRBV11-3	-	TRBJ1-6	once	CASSLQGWSSPLHF	TGTGCCAGCAGCCTACAGGGATGGAGTTCACCCCTCCACTTT
TRBV10-1	TRBD1	TRBJ2-2	-	CAITGRGPNGELFF	TGCGCCATCACAGGTAGGGGGCCTAACGGGGAGCTGTTTTTT
TRBV30	-	TRBJ1-6	few	CAWTGSSYNSPLHF	TGTGCCTGGACGGGGAGCTCCTATAATTCACCCCTCCACTTT
TRBV24-1	-	TRBJ1-2	-	CATTVSSYGYTF	TGTGCCACCACAGTTTCTAGTTATGGCTACACCTTC
TRBV7-2	TRBD1	TRBJ2-7	-	CASSSGQGGIGEQYF	TGTGCCAGCAGCTCCGGACAGGGAGGTATAGGCGAGCAGTACTTC
TRBV7-2	TRBD1	TRBJ1-3	few	CASSLGGQGRSGNTIYF	TGTGCCAGCAGCTTAGGTGGACAGGGTCGATCTGGAAACACCATATATTTT
TRBV6-2/TRBV6-3	TRBD2	TRBJ2-7	-	CASSSPPGGSDEQYF	TGTGCCAGCAGCTCGCCTCCCGGGGGGAGCGACGAGCAGTACTTC
TRBV10-3	-	TRBJ1-6	-	CAIPGDGGSYNSPLHF	TGTGCCATCCCGGGGGATGGGGGCTCCTATAATTCACCCCTCCACTTT
TRBV28	TRBD1	TRBJ2-7	few	CASSVLTGTVYF	TGTGCCAGCAGCGTTCTTACCGGGACAGTGTACTTC
TRBV20-1	TRBD2	TRBJ2-2	-	CSASGLAGPGTGELFF	TGCAGTGCGAGTGGACTAGCGGGACCGGGCACCGGGGAGCTGTTTTTT
TRBV23-1	-	TRBJ2-3	-	CASSQSRGPPIPLCGTF	TGCGCCAGCAGTCAATCGCGGGGTCCGCCGATACCCCTATGTGGGACGTTT
TRBV4-2	-	TRBJ1-6	-	CASTEGDLGSPLHF	TGTGCCAGCACCGAGGGAGATCTCGGCTCACCCCTCCACTTT
TRBV6-2/TRBV6-3	TRBD1	TRBJ1-2	-	CASSNRQGDLYGYTF	TGTGCCAGCAGTAACAGACAGGGGGACTTATATGGCTACACCTTC
TRBV5-4	-	TRBJ1-4	-	CASSPRGEKLFF	TGTGCCAGCAGCCCTCGGGGTGAAAAACTGTTTTTT
TRBV2	TRBD2	TRBJ2-1	-	CATWTSAYNEQFF	TGTGCCACCTGGACTAGCGCGTACAATGAGCAGTTCTTC
TRBV5-1	TRBD2	TRBJ2-2	-	CASSRLPGLAGEGNTGELFF	TGCGCCAGCAGCCGATTGCCGGGACTAGCGGGAGAAGGGAACACCGGGGAGCTGTTTTTT
TRBV7-9	TRBD1	TRBJ2-7	-	CASSSDRGSYEQYF	TGTGCCAGCAGCTCGGACAGGGGATCCTACGAGCAGTACTTC
TRBV6-2/TRBV6-3	TRBD2	TRBJ2-4	-	CASSYLGGNIQYF	TGTGCCAGCAGTTACTTGGGGGGGAACATTCAGTACTTC
TRBV18	-	TRBJ1-1	-	CASSPAAGEAFF	TGTGCCAGCTCACCCGCGGCGGGTGAAGCTTTCTTT
TRBV19	-	TRBJ2-3	-	CASASGFLSTDTQYF	TGTGCCAGTGCCAGCGGGTTTCTTTCCACAGATACGCAGTATTTT
TRBV5-1	-	TRBJ2-5	-	CASSLGASVVETQYF	TGCGCCAGCAGCTTGGGGGCCTCCGTCGTGGAGACCCAGTACTTC
TRBV4-2	TRBD2	TRBJ2-1	few	CASSPWTSGSNNEQFF	TGTGCCAGCAGCCCGTGGACTAGCGGGAGTAACAATGAGCAGTTCTTC
TRBV3-1/TRBV3-2	TRBD1	TRBJ2-5	once	CASSPTSYRGRETQYF	TGTGCCAGCAGCCCCACCTCTTACAGGGGGCGGGAGACCCAGTACTTC
TRBV5-1	TRBD2	TRBJ2-2	-	CASSLAQAGDHTGELFF	TGCGCCAGCAGCTTGGCCCAAGCGGGAGATCACACCGGGGAGCTGTTTTTT
TRBV18	-	TRBJ1-1	-	CASSPQGSGVDAEAFF	TGTGCCAGCTCACCCCAGGGGTCCGGGGTGGACGCTGAAGCTTTCTTT
TRBV30	TRBD2	TRBJ2-7	-	CACTSGGSYEQYF	TGTGCCTGTACTAGCGGGGGATCCTACGAGCAGTACTTC
TRBV29-1	-	TRBJ2-1	-	CSVEPYLESYNEQFF	TGCAGCGTTGAACCCTACCTTGAGTCCTACAATGAGCAGTTCTTC
TRBV30	-	TRBJ2-3	-	CACVIGRFTDTQYF	TGTGCTTGTGTTATTGGGCGTTTCACAGATACGCAGTATTTT
TRBV28	-	TRBJ2-3	-	CASAISTDTQYF	TGTGCCAGCGCGATAAGCACAGATACGCAGTATTTT
TRBV5-1	-	TRBJ1-2	once	CASSLVLGLGYTF	TGCGCCAGCAGCTTGGTCCTGGGGCTAGGCTACACCTTC
TRBV25-1	TRBD1	TRBJ2-7	-	CASSEGQPSYEQYF	TGTGCCAGCAGTGAGGGACAGCCCTCCTACGAGCAGTACTTC
TRBV6-5	-	TRBJ1-2	-	CASSLLQGGGYTF	TGTGCCAGCAGTCTTCTACAGGGCGGTGGCTACACCTTC
TRBV6-4	-	TRBJ2-2	-	CASRGTGNTGELFF	TGTGCCAGCAGAGGGACTGGAAACACCGGGGAGCTGTTTTTT
TRBV4-1	-	TRBJ2-3	-	CASSQDGSGQIRTDTQYF	TGCGCCAGCAGCCAAGACGGGAGCGGGCAAATTCGCACAGATACGCAGTATTTT
TRBV6-2/TRBV6-3	-	TRBJ2-3	-	CASSFWAGDTQYF	TGTGCCAGCAGTTTTTGGGCAGGAGATACGCAGTATTTT
TRBV18	-	TRBJ1-1	once	CASSPGANTEAFF	TGTGCCAGCTCACCAGGAGCGAACACTGAAGCTTTCTTT
TRBV5-1	-	TRBJ2-7	few	CASSLVVTSSYEQYF	TGCGCCAGCAGCTTGGTGGTCACGAGCTCCTACGAGCAGTACTTC
TRBV5-6	TRBD2	TRBJ2-7	-	CASSSKTSGSFYEQYF	TGTGCCAGCAGTTCTAAAACTAGCGGGAGTTTCTACGAGCAGTACTTC
TRBV7-8	-	TRBJ2-2	few	CASSPRTTVANTGELFF	TGTGCCAGCAGCCCTCGGACAACCGTCGCGAACACCGGGGAGCTGTTTTTT
TRBV9	-	TRBJ1-5	-	CASSGHRASNQPQHF	TGTGCCAGCAGCGGGCACAGGGCTAGCAATCAGCCCCAGCATTTT
TRBV10-2	-	TRBJ1-1	-	CASTTGNTEAFF	TGCGCCAGCACGACAGGGAACACTGAAGCTTTCTTT
TRBV7-2	-	TRBJ1-3	-	CASSANRAGNTIYF	TGTGCCAGCAGCGCCAACAGGGCAGGAAACACCATATATTTT
TRBV27	-	TRBJ1-4	-	CASSLWSGLNEKLFF	TGTGCCAGCAGTTTATGGTCGGGACTTAATGAAAAACTGTTTTTT
TRBV28	-	TRBJ2-3	-	CASSAVTDTQYF	TGTGCCAGCAGCGCAGTGACAGATACGCAGTATTTT
TRBV5-8	-	TRBJ2-1	-	CASTLGAYNEQFF	TGTGCCAGCACCCTAGGGGCCTACAATGAGCAGTTCTTC
TRBV6-4	TRBD2	TRBJ2-3	-	CASSDTTSGRTDTQYF	TGTGCCAGCAGTGACACGACTAGCGGGAGGACAGATACGCAGTATTTT
TRBV27	-	TRBJ2-7	-	CASSGSSEQYF	TGTGCCAGCAGTGGTAGTTCCGAGCAGTACTTC
TRBV7-2	TRBD1	TRBJ2-3	-	CASSSHFPRGQASTDTQYF	TGTGCCAGCAGCAGCCACTTCCCCCGGGGACAGGCGTCCACAGATACGCAGTATTTT
TRBV6-2/TRBV6-3	-	TRBJ2-2	few	CASSLEGNTGELFF	TGTGCCAGCAGTTTAGAGGGGAACACCGGGGAGCTGTTTTTT
TRBV5-1	-	TRBJ2-7	-	CASRLFRDEQYF	TGCGCCAGCAGACTCTTCAGGGACGAGCAGTACTTC
TRBV11-3	-	TRBJ2-1	-	CASSLDRGRIVTWKQFF	TGTGCCAGCAGCTTAGATCGGGGAAGGATTGTTACCTGGAAGCAGTTCTTC
TRBV14	-	TRBJ1-1	-	CASSQFATMNTEAFF	TGTGCCAGCAGCCAATTCGCAACTATGAACACTGAAGCTTTCTTT
TRBV24-1	TRBD1	TRBJ1-2	-	CATSDASGTGNYGYTF	TGTGCCACCAGTGATGCTTCCGGGACAGGGAACTATGGCTACACCTTC
TRBV11-3	TRBD2	TRBJ2-1	-	CASSRTSGTSGYNEQFF	TGTGCCAGCAGCCGGACCTCAGGGACTAGCGGCTACAATGAGCAGTTCTTC
TRBV11-2	TRBD2	TRBJ2-5	-	CASSLDRQREAGETQYF	TGTGCCAGCAGCTTAGATCGCCAGCGGGAGGCCGGGGAGACCCAGTACTTC
TRBV4-2	TRBD1	TRBJ1-6	-	CASRGGRTGDNSPLHF	TGTGCCAGTCGGGGGGGCCGGACAGGGGATAATTCACCCCTCCACTTT
TRBV30	TRBD1	TRBJ1-5	once	CAWSGQGNQPQHF	TGTGCCTGGAGTGGACAGGGGAATCAGCCCCAGCATTTT
TRBV18	-	TRBJ2-2	-	CASSPGLPGANTGELFF	TGTGCCAGCTCACCAGGTTTGCCAGGGGCAAACACCGGGGAGCTGTTTTTT